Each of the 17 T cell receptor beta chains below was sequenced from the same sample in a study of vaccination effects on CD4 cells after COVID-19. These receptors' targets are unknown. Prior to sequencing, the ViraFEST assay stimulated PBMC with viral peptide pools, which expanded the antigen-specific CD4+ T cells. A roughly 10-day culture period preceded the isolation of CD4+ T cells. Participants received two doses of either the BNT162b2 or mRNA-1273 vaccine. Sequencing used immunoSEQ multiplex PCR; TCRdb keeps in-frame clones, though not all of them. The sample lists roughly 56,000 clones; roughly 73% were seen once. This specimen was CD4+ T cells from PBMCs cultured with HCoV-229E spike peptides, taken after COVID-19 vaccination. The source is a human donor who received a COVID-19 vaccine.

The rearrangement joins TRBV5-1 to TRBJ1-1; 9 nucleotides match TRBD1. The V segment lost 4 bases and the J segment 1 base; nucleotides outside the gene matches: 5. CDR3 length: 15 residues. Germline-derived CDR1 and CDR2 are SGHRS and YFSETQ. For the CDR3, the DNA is TGCGCCAGCAGCCTGTCGGGACAGGGGAACACTGAAGCTTTCTTT. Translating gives CASSLSGQGNTEAFF.

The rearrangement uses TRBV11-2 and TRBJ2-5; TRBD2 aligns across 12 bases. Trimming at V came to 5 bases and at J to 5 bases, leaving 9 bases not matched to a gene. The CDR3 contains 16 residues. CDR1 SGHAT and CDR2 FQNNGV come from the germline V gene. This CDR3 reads CASSLGLAGTMETQYF. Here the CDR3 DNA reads TGTGCCAGCAGCCTTGGACTAGCGGGGACGATGGAGACCCAGTACTTC. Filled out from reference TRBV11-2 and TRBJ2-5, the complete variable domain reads EAGVAQSPRYKIIEKRQSVAFWCNPISGHATLYWYQQILGQGPKLLIQFQNNGVVDDSQLPKDRFSAERLKGVDSTLKIQPAKLEDSAVYLCASSLGLAGTMETQYFGPGTRLLVL.

This CDR3 is CSVEADQFF. In nucleotides, the CDR3 is TGCAGCGTGGAGGCGGATCAGTTCTTC. The chain combines TRBV29-1 with TRBJ2-1; D is perhaps TRBD2 (5 bases). Per germline, CDR1 SQVTM and CDR2 ANQGSEA. Trimming shortened V by 6 bases and J by 13 bases, and 10 bases separated the two germline ends. This CDR3 comprises 9 residues.

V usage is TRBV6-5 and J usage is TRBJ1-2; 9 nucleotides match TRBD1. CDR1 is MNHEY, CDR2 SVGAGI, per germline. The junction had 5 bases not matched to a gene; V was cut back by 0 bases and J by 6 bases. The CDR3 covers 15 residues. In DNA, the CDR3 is TGTGCCAGCAGTTACTCCCGGGACAGGGTGAATGGCTACACCTTC. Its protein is CASSYSRDRVNGYTF.

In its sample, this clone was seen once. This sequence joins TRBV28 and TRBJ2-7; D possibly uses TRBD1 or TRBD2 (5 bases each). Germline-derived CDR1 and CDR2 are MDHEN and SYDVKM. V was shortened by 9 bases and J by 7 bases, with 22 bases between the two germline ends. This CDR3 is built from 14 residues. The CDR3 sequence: CARPRPFGTTEQYV. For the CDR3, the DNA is TGTGCCAGGCCACGCCCATTCGGGACCACAGAGCAGTACGTC.

In nucleotides, the CDR3 is TGCAGTGCACCCTCGCGAAAACTGTTTTTT. Residues: CSAPSRKLFF. The genes are TRBV20-1 and TRBJ1-4, with D unresolved. This CDR3 contains 10 residues. V was shortened by 6 bases and J by 10 bases, with 9 bases between the two germline ends. In germline, CDR1 is DFQATT, CDR2 SNEGSKA (reference sequence).

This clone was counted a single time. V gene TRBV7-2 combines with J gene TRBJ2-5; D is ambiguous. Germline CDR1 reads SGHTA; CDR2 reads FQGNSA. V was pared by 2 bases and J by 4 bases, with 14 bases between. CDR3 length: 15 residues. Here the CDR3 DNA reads TGTGCCAGCAGCTTATACTCGCTAGGTGGAGAGACCCAGTACTTC. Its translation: CASSLYSLGGETQYF.

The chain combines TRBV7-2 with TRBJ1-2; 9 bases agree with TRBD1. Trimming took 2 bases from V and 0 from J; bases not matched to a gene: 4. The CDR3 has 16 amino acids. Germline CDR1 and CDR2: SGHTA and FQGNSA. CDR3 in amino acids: CASSLMGQGANYGYTF. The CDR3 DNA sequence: TGTGCCAGCAGCTTAATGGGACAGGGAGCTAACTATGGCTACACCTTC.

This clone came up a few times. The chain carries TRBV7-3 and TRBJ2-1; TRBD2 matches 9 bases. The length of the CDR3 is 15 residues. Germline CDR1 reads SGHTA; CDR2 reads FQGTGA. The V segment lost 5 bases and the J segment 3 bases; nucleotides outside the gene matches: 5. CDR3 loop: CASSAGTSFYNEQFF. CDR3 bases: TGTGCCAGCAGCGCTGGGACTAGCTTCTACAATGAGCAGTTCTTC.

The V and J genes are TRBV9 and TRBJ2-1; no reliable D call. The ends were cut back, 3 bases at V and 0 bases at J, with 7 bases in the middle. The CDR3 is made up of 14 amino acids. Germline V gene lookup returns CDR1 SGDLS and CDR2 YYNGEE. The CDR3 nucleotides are TGTGCCAGCAGCGCCGGTAACTCCTACAATGAGCAGTTCTTC. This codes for CASSAGNSYNEQFF.

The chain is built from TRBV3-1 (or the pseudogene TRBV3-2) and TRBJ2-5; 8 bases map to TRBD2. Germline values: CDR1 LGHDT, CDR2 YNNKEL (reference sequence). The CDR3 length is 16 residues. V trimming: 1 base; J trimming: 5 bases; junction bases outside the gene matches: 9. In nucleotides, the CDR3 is TGTGCCAGCAGCCAAGGAACCGAGCGGGGGTGGGAGACCCAGTACTTC. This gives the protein CASSQGTERGWETQYF.

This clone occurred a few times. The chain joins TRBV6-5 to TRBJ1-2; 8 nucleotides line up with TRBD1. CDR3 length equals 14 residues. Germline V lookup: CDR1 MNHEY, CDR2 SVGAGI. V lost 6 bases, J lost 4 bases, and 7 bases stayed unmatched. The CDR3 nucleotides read TGTGCCAGCAGAAGGACAGGGTTGGGCTATGGCTACACCTTC. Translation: CASRRTGLGYGYTF.

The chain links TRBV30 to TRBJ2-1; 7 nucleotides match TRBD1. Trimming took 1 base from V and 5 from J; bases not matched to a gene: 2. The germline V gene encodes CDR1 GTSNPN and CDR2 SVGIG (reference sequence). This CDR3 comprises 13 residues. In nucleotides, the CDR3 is TGTGCCTGGAGTGGGGACAGACACAATGAGCAGTTCTTC. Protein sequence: CAWSGDRHNEQFF.

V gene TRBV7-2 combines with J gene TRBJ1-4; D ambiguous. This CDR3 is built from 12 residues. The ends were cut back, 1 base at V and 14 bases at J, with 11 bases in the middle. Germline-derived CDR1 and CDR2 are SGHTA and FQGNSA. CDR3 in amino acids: CASSLDRMQLFF. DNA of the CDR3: TGTGCCAGCAGCTTAGATCGCATGCAGCTGTTTTTT.

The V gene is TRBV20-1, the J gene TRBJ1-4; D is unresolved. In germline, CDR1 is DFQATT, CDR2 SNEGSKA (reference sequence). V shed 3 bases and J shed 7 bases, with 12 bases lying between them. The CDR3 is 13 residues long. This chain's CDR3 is CSASFAGAEKLFF. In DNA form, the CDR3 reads TGCAGTGCTAGTTTTGCGGGAGCTGAAAAACTGTTTTTT.

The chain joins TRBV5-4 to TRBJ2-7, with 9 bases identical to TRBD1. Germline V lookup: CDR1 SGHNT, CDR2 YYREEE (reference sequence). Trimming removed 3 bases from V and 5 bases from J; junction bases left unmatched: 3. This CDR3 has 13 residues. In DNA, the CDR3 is TGTGCCAGCAGCTCGGACAGGGGTCACGAGCAGTACGTC. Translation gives CASSSDRGHEQYV.

The CDR3 DNA reads as TGTGCCAGCAGTTACTCTGAGGTAACGGGACAGTTCTTC. Protein: CASSYSEVTGQFF. The chain employs TRBV6-5 and TRBJ2-1; TRBD2 is a possible D gene (5 bases). The germline V gene encodes CDR1 MNHEY and CDR2 SVGAGI. The CDR3 spans 13 residues. The V end lost 0 bases, the J end lost 13 bases, and 13 bases lay between the germline ends.